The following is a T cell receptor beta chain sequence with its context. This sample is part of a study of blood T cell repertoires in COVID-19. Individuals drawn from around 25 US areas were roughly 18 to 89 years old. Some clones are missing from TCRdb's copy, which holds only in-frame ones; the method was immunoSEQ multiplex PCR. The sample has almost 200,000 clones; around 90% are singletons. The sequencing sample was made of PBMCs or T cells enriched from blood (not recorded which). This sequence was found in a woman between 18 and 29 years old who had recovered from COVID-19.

The CDR3 nucleotides are TGTGCCAGCACTAGGGGGACAGGGGCTGAAGCTTTCTTT. Residues: CASTRGTGAEAFF. The V call is TRBV12-3 or TRBV12-4, the J call TRBJ1-1, with TRBD1 identical over 10 bases. The V segment lost 7 bases and the J segment 6 bases; nucleotides outside the gene matches: 5. CDR3 length equals 13 residues.